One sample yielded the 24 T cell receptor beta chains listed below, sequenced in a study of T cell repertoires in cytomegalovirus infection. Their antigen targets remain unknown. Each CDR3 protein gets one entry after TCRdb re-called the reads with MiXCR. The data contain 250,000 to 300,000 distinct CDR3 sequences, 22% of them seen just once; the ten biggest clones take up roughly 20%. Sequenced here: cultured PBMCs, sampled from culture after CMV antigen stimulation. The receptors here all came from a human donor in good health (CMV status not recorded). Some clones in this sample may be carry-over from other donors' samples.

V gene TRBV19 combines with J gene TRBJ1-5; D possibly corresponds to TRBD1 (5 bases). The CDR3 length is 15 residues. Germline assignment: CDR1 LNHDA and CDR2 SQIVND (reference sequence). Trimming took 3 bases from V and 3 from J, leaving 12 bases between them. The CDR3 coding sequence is TGTGCCAGTAGTATCTTCGGGGGGAACAATCAGCCCCAGCATTTT. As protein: CASSIFGGNNQPQHF.

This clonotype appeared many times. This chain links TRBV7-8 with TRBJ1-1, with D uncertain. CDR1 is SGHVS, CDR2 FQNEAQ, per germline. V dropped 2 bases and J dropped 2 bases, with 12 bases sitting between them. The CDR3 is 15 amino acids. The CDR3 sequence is CASSLIQPPNTEAFF. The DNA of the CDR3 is TGTGCCAGCAGCTTAATTCAGCCACCCAACACTGAAGCTTTCTTT.

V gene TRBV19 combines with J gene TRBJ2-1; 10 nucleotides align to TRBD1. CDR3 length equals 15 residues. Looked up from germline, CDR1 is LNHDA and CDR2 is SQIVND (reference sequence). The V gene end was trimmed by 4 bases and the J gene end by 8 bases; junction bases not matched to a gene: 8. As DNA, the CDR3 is TGTGCCAGTAGTACCGGACAGGGGGATGGAGATGAGCAGTTCTTC. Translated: CASSTGQGDGDEQFF.

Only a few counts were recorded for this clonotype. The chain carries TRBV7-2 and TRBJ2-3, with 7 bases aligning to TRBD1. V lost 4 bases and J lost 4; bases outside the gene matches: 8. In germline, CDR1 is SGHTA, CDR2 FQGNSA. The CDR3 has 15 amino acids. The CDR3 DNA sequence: TGTGCCAGCAGCTCACCTGACAGGGTCTCAGATACGCAGTATTTT. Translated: CASSSPDRVSDTQYF.

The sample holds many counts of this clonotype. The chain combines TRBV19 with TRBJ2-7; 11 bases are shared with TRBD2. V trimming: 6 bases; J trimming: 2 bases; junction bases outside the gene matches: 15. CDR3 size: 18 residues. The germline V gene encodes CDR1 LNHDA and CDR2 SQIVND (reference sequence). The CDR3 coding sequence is TGTGCCAGTAGGTTGATAAACTGCGGGACTAGCGGTGCCTACGAGCAGTACTTC. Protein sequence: CASRLINCGTSGAYEQYF.

CDR3 nucleotide sequence: TGTGCCAGCAGTGATGGGAGCTCCTACGAGCAGTACGTC. Translation gives CASSDGSSYEQYV. The rearrangement joins TRBV6-1 to TRBJ2-7; weak D call: TRBD2 (5 bases). Looked up from germline, CDR1 is MNHNS and CDR2 is SASEGT. V lost 3 bases, J lost 0 bases, and 6 bases lay in between. This CDR3 region has 13 residues.

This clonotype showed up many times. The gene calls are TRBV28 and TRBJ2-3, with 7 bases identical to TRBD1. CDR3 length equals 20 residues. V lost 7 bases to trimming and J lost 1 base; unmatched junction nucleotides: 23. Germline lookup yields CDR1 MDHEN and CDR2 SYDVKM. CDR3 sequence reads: CASTPGVGQIYLPRTDTQYF. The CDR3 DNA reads TGTGCCAGCACCCCCGGGGTGGGACAGATTTACTTACCTCGCACAGATACGCAGTATTTT.

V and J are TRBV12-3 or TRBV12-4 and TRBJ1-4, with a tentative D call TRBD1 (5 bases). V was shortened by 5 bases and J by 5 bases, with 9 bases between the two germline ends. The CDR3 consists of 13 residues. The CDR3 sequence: CASSRQMNEKLFF. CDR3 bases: TGTGCCAGCAGTCGACAGATGAATGAAAAACTGTTTTTT.

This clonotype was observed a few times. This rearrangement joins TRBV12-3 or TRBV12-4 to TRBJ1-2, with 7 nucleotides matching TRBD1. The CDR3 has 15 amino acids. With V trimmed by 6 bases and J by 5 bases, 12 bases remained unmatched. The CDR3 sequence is CASSTAGGIGYGYTF. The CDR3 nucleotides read TGTGCCAGCAGCACCGCAGGGGGTATTGGGTATGGCTACACCTTC.

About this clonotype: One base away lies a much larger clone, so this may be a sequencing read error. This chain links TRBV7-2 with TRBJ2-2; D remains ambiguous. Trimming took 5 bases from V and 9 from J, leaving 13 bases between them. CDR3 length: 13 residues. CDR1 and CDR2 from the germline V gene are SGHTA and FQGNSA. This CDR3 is CASSTLTARELFF. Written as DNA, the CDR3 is TGTGCCAGCAGCACACTGACTGCCCGGGAGCTGTTTTTT.

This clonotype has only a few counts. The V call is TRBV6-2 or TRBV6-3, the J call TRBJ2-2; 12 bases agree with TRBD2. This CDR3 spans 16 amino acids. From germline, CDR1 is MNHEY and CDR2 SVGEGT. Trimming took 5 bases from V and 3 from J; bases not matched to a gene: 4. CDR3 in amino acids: CASSPSSGRDTGELFF. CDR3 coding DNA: TGTGCCAGCAGTCCCTCTAGCGGGAGGGACACCGGGGAGCTGTTTTTT.

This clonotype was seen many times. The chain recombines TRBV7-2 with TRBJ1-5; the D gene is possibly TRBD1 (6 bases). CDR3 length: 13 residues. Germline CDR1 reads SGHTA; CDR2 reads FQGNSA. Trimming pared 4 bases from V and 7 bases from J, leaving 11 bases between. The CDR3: CASSSRGYQPQHF. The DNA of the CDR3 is TGTGCCAGCAGCTCCAGGGGATACCAGCCCCAGCATTTT.

CDR3: CAWIPGTTLDTQYF. CDR3 nucleotides: TGTGCCTGGATTCCCGGGACCACACTGGATACGCAGTATTTT. This chain joins TRBV30 and TRBJ2-3; possibly TRBD1 or TRBD2 for D (5 bases each). Trimming removed 4 bases from V and 6 bases from J, with 17 bases in between. The germline gives CDR1 GTSNPN, CDR2 SVGIG (reference sequence). This CDR3 is 14 amino acids long.

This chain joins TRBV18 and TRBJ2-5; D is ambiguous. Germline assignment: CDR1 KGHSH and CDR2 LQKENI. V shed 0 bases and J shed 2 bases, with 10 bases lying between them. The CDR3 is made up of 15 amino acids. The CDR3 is CASSPPQASQETQYF. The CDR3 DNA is TGTGCCAGCTCACCACCGCAAGCGTCACAAGAGACCCAGTACTTC.

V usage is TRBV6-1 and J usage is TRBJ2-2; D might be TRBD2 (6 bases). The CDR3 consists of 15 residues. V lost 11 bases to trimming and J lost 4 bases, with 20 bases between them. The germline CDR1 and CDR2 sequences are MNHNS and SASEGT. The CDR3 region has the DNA TGTGCCTCCCGAGAAAGAGGAGGGCCCACCGGGGAGCTGTTTTTT. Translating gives CASRERGGPTGELFF.

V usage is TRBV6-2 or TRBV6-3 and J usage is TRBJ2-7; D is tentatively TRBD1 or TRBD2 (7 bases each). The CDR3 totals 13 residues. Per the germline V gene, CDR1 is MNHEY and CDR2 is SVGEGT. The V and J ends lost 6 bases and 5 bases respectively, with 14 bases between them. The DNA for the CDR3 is TGTGCCAGCAGAAGACAGGGAGGGGACGAGCAGTACGTC. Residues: CASRRQGGDEQYV.

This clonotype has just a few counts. In DNA, the CDR3 is TGTGCCAGCAGCCACGGACAGGCCACCGGGGAGCTGTTTTTT. This encodes CASSHGQATGELFF. The genes are TRBV12-3 or TRBV12-4 and TRBJ2-2, with 7 bases identical to TRBD1. The CDR3 length is 14 residues. V shed 6 bases and J 4 bases; nucleotides not matched to a gene: 5.

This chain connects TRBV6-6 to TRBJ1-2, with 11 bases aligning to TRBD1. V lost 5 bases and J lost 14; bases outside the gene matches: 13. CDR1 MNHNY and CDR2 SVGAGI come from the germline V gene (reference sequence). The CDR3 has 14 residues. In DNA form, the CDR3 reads TGTGCCAGCAGTCCACGGCCCCGGGACAGGGGGGGTACCTTC. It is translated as CASSPRPRDRGGTF.

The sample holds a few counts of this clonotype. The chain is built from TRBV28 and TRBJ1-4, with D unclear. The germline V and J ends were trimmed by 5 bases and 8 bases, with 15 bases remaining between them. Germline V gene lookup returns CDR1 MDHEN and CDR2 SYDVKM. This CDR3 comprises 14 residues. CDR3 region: CASSPPGGGEKLFF. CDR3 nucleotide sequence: TGTGCCAGCAGTCCCCCGGGAGGCGGCGAAAAACTGTTTTTT. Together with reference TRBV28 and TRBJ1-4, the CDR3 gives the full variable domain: DVKVTQSSRYLVKRTGEKVFLECVQDMDHENMFWYRQDPGLGLRLIYFSYDVKMKEKGDIPEGYSVSREKKERFSLILESASTNQTSMYLCASSPPGGGEKLFFGSGTQLSVL.

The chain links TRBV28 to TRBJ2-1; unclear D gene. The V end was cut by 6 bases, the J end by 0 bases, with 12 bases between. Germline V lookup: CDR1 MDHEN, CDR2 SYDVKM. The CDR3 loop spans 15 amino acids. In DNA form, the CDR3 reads TGTGCCAGCAGCCAGAACTATGACTCCTACAATGAGCAGTTCTTC. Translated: CASSQNYDSYNEQFF.

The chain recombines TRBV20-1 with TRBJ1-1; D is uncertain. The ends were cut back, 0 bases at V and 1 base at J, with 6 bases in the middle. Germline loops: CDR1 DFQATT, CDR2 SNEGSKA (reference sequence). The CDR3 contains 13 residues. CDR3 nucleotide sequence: TGCAGTGCTAGAGATTATAAGAACACTGAAGCTTTCTTT. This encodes CSARDYKNTEAFF.

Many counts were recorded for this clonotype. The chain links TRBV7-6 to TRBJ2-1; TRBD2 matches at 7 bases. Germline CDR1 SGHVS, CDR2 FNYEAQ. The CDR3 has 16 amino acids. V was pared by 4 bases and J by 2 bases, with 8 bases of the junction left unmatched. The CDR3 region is CASSSLGLFTYNEQFF. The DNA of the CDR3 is TGTGCCAGCAGCTCCCTGGGACTATTCACCTACAATGAGCAGTTCTTC.

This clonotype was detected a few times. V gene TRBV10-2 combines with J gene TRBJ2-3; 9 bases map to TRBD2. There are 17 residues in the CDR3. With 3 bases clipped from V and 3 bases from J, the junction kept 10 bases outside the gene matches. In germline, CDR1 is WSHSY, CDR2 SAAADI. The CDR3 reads CASSDRGRDLETDTQYF. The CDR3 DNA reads TGCGCCAGCAGTGACCGCGGGAGGGATCTTGAGACAGATACGCAGTATTTT.

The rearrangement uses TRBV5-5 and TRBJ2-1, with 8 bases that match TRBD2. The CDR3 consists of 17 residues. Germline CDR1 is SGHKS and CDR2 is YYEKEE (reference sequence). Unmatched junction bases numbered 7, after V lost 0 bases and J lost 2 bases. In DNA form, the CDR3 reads TGTGCCAGCAGCTTGGCCACAACGGGAGGGACCTACAATGAGCAGTTCTTC. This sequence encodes CASSLATTGGTYNEQFF.